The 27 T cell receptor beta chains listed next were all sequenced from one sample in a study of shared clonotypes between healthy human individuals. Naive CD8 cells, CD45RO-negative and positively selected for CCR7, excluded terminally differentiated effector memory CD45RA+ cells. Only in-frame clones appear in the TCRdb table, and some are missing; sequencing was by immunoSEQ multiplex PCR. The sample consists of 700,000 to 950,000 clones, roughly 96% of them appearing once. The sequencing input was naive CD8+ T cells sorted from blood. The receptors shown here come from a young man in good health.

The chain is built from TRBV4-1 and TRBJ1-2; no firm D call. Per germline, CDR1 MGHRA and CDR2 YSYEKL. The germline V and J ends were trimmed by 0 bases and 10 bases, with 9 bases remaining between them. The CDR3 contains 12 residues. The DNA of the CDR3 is TGCGCCAGCAGCCAAGACCCCCCGGACTACACCTTC. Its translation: CASSQDPPDYTF.

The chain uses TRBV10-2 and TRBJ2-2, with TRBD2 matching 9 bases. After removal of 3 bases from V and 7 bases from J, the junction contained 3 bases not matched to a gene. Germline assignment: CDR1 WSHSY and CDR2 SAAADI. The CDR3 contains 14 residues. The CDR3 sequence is CASSDLAGFGELFF. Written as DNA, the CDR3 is TGCGCCAGCAGTGATCTAGCGGGATTCGGGGAGCTGTTTTTT.

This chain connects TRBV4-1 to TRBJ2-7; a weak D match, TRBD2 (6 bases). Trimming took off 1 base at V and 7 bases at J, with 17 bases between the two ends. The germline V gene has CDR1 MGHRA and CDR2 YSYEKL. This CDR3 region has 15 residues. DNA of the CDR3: TGCGCCAGCAGCCAAGTGGGCGGGACCGTCGGAGAGCAGTACTTC. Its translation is CASSQVGGTVGEQYF.

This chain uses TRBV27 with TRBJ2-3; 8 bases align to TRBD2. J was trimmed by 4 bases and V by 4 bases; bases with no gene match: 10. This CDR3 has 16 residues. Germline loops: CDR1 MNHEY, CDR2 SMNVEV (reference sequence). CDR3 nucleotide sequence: TGTGCCAGCAGTTCTTCTAGCGGGCTAAGCGCAGATACGCAGTATTTT. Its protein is CASSSSSGLSADTQYF.

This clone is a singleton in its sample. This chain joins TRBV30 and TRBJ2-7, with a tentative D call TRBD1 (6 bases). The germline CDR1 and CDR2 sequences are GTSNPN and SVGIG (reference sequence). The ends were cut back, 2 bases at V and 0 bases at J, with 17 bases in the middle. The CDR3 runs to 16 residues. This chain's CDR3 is CAWSQPWDTRSYEQYF. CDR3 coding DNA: TGTGCCTGGAGTCAGCCTTGGGACACCCGCTCCTACGAGCAGTACTTC.

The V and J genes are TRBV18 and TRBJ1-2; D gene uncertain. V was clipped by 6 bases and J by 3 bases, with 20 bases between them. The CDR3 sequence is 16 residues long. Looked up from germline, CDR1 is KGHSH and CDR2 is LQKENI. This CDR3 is CASSNQSWNQHYGYTF. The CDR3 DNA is TGTGCCAGCTCCAACCAGAGTTGGAATCAGCACTATGGCTACACCTTC. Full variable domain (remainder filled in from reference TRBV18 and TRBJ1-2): NAGVMQNPRHLVRRRGQEARLRCSPMKGHSHVYWYRQLPEEGLKFMVYLQKENIIDESGMPKERFSAEFPKEGPSILRIQQVVRGDSAAYFCASSNQSWNQHYGYTFGSGTRLTVV.

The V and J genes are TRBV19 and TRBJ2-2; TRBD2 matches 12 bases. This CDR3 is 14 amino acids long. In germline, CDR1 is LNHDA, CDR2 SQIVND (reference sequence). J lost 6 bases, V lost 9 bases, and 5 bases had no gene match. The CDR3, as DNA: TGTGCCAGCCGACTAGCGGGAGTTGCCGGGGAGCTGTTTTTT. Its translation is CASRLAGVAGELFF.

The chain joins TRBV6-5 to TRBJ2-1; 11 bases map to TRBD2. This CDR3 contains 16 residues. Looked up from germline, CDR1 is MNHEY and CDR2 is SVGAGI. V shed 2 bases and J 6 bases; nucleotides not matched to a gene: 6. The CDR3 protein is CASSYGGLAGGNEQFF. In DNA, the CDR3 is TGTGCCAGCAGTTACGGTGGGCTAGCGGGAGGCAATGAGCAGTTCTTC.

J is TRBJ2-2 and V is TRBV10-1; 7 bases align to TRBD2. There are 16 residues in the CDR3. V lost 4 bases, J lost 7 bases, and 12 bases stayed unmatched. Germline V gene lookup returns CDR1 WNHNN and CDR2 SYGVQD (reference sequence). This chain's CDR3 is CASSASKAGDGGELFF. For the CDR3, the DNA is TGCGCCAGCAGTGCATCAAAGGCGGGAGATGGCGGGGAGCTGTTTTTT.

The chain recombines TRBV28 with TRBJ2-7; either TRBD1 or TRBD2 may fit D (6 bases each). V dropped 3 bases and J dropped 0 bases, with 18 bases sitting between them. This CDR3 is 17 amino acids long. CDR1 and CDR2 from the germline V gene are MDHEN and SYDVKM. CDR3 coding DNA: TGTGCCAGCAGTTTCATTTCTACAGGGAGGTTCTCCTACGAGCAGTACTTC. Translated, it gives CASSFISTGRFSYEQYF. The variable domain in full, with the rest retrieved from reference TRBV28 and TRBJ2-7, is DVKVTQSSRYLVKRTGEKVFLECVQDMDHENMFWYRQDPGLGLRLIYFSYDVKMKEKGDIPEGYSVSREKKERFSLILESASTNQTSMYLCASSFISTGRFSYEQYFGPGTRLTVT.

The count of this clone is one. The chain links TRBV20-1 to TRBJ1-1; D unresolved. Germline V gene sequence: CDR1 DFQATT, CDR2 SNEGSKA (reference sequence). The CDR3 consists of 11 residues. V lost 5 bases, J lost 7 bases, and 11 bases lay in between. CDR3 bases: TGCAGTGCTTACCCCGGAAGTGAAGCTTTCTTT. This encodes CSAYPGSEAFF.

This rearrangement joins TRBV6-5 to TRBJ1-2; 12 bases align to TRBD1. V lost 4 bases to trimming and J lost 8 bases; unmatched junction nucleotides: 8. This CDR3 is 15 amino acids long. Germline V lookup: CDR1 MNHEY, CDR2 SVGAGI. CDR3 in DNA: TGTGCCAGCAGTTTTGGGACAGGGGGCGTTCGAGGCTACACCTTC. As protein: CASSFGTGGVRGYTF.

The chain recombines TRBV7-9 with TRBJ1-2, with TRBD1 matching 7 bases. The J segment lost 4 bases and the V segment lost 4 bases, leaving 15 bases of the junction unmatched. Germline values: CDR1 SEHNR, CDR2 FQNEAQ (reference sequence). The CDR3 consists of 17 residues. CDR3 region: CASSSSTGWGGLYGYTF. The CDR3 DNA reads TGTGCCAGCAGCTCCTCGACAGGGTGGGGAGGCCTCTATGGCTACACCTTC.

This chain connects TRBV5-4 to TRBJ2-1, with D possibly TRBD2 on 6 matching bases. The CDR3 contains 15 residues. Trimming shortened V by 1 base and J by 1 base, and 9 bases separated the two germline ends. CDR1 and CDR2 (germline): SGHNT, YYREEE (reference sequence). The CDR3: CASSLTGGSYNEQFF. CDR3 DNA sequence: TGTGCCAGCAGCTTGACAGGAGGGTCCTACAATGAGCAGTTCTTC.

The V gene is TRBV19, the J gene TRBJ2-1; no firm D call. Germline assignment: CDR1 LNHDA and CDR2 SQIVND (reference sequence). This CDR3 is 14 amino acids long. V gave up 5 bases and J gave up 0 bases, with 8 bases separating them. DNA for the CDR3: TGTGCCAGTAGTCTCTCGGACTCCTACAATGAGCAGTTCTTC. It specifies CASSLSDSYNEQFF.

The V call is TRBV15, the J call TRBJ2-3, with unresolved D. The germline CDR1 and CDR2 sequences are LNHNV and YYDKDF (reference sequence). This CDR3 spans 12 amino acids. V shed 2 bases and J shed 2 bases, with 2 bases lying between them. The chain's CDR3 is CATSRITDTQYF. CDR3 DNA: TGTGCCACCAGCAGAATCACAGATACGCAGTATTTT.

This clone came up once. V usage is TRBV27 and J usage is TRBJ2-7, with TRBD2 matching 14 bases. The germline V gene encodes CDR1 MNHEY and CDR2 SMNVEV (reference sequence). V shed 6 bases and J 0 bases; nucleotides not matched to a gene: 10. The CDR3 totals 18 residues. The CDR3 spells CASSSGTSGSYPSYEQYF. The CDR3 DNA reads TGTGCCAGCAGCTCCGGGACTAGCGGGAGTTATCCCTCCTACGAGCAGTACTTC.

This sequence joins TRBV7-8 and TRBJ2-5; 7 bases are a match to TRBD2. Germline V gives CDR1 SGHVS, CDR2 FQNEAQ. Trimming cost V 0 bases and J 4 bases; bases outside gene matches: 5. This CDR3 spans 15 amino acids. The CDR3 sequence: CASSLAASGVETQYF. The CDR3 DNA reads TGTGCCAGCAGCTTAGCGGCTAGCGGCGTAGAGACCCAGTACTTC.

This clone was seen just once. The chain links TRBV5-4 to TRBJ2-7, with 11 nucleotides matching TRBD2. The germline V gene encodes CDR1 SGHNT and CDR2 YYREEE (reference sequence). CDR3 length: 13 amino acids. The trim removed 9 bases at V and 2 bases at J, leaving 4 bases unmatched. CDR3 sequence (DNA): TGTGCCACCCAGACTAGCGGGACCTACGAGCAGTACTTC. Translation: CATQTSGTYEQYF.

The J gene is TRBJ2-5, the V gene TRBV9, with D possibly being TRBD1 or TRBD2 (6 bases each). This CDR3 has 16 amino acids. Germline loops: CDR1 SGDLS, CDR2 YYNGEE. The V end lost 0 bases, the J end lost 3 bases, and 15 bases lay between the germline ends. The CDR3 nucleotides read TGTGCCAGCAGCGTAGCGGGGGCGCGAGGAGAAGAGACCCAGTACTTC. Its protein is CASSVAGARGEETQYF. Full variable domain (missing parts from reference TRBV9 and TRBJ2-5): DSGVTQTPKHLITATGQRVTLRCSPRSGDLSVYWYQQSLDQGLQFLIQYYNGEERAKGNILERFSAQQFPDLHSELNLSSLELGDSALYFCASSVAGARGEETQYFGPGTRLLVL.

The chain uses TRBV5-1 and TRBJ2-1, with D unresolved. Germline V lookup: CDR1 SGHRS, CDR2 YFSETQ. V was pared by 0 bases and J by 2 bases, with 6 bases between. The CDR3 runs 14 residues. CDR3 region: CASSLGVPYNEQFF. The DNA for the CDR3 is TGCGCCAGCAGCTTGGGTGTGCCCTACAATGAGCAGTTCTTC.

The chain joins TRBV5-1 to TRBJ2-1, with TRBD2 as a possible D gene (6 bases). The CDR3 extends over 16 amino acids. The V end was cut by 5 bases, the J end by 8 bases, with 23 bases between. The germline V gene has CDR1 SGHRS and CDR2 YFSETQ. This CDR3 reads CASSRTPREGGDEQFF. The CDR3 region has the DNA TGCGCCAGCAGTCGTACGCCCCGGGAAGGCGGGGATGAGCAGTTCTTC. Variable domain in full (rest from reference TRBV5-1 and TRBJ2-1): KAGVTQTPRYLIKTRGQQVTLSCSPISGHRSVSWYQQTPGQGLQFLFEYFSETQRNKGNFPGRFSGRQFSNSRSEMNVSTLELGDSALYLCASSRTPREGGDEQFFGPGTRLTVL.

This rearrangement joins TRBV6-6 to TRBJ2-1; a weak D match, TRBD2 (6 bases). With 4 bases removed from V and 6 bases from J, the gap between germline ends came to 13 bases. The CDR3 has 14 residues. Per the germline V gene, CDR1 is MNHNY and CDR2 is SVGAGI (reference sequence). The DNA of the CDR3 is TGTGCCAGCAGTTTGACTAGTAGGTTCAATGAGCAGTTCTTC. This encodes CASSLTSRFNEQFF.

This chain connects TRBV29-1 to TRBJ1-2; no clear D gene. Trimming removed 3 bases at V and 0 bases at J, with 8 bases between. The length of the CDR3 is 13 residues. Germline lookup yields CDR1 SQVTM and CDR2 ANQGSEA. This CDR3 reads CSVDTASNYGYTF. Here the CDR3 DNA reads TGCAGCGTTGACACAGCATCTAACTATGGCTACACCTTC.

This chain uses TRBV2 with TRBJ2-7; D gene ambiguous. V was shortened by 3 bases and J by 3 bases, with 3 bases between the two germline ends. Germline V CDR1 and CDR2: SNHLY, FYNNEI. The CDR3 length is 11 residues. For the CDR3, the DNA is TGTGCCAGCAGTGATTACTACGAGCAGTACTTC. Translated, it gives CASSDYYEQYF.

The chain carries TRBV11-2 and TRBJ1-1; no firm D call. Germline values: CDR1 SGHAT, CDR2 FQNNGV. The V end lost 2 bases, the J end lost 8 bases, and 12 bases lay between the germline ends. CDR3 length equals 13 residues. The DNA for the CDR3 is TGTGCCAGCAGCTTACCATTCCCGGAGGAAGCTTTCTTT. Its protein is CASSLPFPEEAFF.

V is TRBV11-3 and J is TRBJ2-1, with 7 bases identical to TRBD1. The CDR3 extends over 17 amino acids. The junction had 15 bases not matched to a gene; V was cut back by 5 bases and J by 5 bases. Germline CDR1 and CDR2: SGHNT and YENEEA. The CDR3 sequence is CASSPMTGMSVHNEQFF. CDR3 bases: TGTGCCAGCAGCCCCATGACAGGGATGAGTGTCCACAATGAGCAGTTCTTC.